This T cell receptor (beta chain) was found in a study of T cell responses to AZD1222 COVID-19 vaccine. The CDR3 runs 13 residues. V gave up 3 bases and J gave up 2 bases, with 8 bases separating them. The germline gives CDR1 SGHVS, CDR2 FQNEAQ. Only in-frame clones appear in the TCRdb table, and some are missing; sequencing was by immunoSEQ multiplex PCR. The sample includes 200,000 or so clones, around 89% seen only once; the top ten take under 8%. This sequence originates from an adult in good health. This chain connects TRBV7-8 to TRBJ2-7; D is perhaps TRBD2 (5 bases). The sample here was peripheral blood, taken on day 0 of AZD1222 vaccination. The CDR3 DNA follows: TGTGCCAGCAGCTTCACCGGGACCTACGAGCAGTACTTC. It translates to CASSFTGTYEQYF.